There are a few counts of the clone carrying this TCR beta chain. The assay was immunoSEQ multiplex PCR, and TCRdb's table has in-frame clones only and misses some. The top ten clones hold roughly 1.5% of a sample with approximately 38,000 clones, roughly four fifths of them seen once. This entry belongs to a study of preoperative IRX-2 immunotherapy in early breast cancer. Treatment defined: preoperative locoregional IRX-2 cytokine immunotherapy. Patients received preoperative, locoregional IRX-2 cytokine immunotherapy in a phase Ib study. Unmatched junction bases numbered 2, after V lost 5 bases and J lost 2 bases. The CDR3 sequence is 13 residues long.

The sequenced sample was lymph node tissue, obtained after IRX-2 immunotherapy. The chain combines TRBV7-1 with TRBJ1-2; 7 bases map to TRBD1. TRBV7-1 falls under the ORF class, with uncertain function. This TCR was recovered from a human donor with breast cancer. The CDR3 here is CASSATGNYGYTF. CDR3 coding DNA: TGTGCCAGCAGCGCGACAGGGAACTATGGCTACACCTTC.